Included here is one T cell receptor beta chain sequence, with context. The sample is drawn from a study of blood T cell repertoires in COVID-19. In the study overall: Specimens from acute and convalescent COVID-19 originated in the United States, Italy and Spain. PBMCs, B-cell-depleted T cells, or T cells provided the cDNA or gDNA that made up the material.

In the original workflow: Amplification from reference gene primers served as the basis for estimated nucleated cell counts. Measured with immunoSEQ multiplex PCR; TCRdb has only the in-frame clones, and not every one. V and J calls and clone size come straight from that table; D and trimming were deduced from the DNA. The sample has some 220,000 clones; approximately 84% are singletons. This CDR3 comprises 15 residues. CDR1 is SGHRS, CDR2 YFSETQ, per germline. The V gene lost 1 base and the J gene lost 4 bases, with 13 bases spanning the gap. The chain employs TRBV5-1 and TRBJ2-3; D unclear. This receptor was identified in a woman in her 30s who had recovered from COVID-19. The sample comprised peripheral blood. For the CDR3, the DNA is TGCGCCAGCAGCTTGTCGGGTGGCGGAGCAGATACGCAGTATTTT. Residues: CASSLSGGGADTQYF.